Listed here are 15 T cell receptor beta chains from one sample, sequenced in a study of T-cell memory formation after mild COVID-19. Each CDR3 protein gets one entry after TCRdb re-called the 5' RACE reads with MiXCR. The sample records approximately 410,000 distinct CDR3 sequences, less than 25% being singletons. Sequenced: PBMCs or a T cell subset sorted from them (not recorded which). These receptors all come from an adult woman who had mild COVID-19 (a few samples of this study predate the infection). Cell type and time point are not known.

This chain connects TRBV4-1 to TRBJ2-7; D might be TRBD2 (6 bases). Trimming left V 1 base short and J 4 bases short, with 11 bases between. There are 14 residues in the CDR3. Per germline, CDR1 MGHRA and CDR2 YSYEKL. DNA for the CDR3: TGCGCCAGCAGCCAAGGGAGGGGCGTATACGAGCAGTACTTC. This sequence encodes CASSQGRGVYEQYF.

This rearrangement joins TRBV12-3 or TRBV12-4 to TRBJ1-2, with 8 bases fitting TRBD1. This CDR3 has 15 residues. J gave up 1 base and V 6 bases, and 7 bases lay outside the gene matches. The CDR3 sequence: CASRVRGLHNYGYTF. In DNA form, the CDR3 reads TGTGCCAGCAGAGTCAGGGGGCTCCATAACTATGGCTACACCTTC.

This clonotype was seen more than once but under ten times. This chain uses TRBV7-9 with TRBJ2-2; possible D gene TRBD2, 5 bases. The V end lost 0 bases, the J end lost 7 bases, and 9 bases lay between the germline ends. The CDR3 has 14 residues. CDR1 is SEHNR, CDR2 FQNEAQ, per germline (reference sequence). CDR3 nucleotides: TGTGCCAGCAGCTTAGCGGGAGAGATCGGGGAGCTGTTTTTT. Translated: CASSLAGEIGELFF.

This clonotype has a handful of counts. The chain links TRBV29-1 to TRBJ2-1, with D uncertain. The CDR3 totals 13 residues. V shed 4 bases and J shed 5 bases, with 12 bases lying between them. Germline V CDR1 and CDR2: SQVTM, ANQGSEA. CDR3 amino acids: CSVAPLAHNEQFF. CDR3 DNA: TGCAGCGTTGCTCCGTTGGCCCACAATGAGCAGTTCTTC.

This clonotype has more than one count but fewer than ten. The chain carries TRBV23-1 and TRBJ1-6; 8 bases match TRBD1. TRBV23-1 is an open reading frame, and its role is uncertain. The V segment lost 3 bases and the J segment 7 bases; nucleotides outside the gene matches: 5. The CDR3 is 15 residues long. The CDR3 sequence: CASSHRTGPNSPLHF. The CDR3 bases are TGCGCCAGCAGTCACCGGACAGGGCCGAATTCACCCCTCCACTTT.

The chain links TRBV6-2 or TRBV6-3 to TRBJ2-7; TRBD2 matches 7 bases. Germline V gene lookup returns CDR1 MNHEY and CDR2 SVGEGT. CDR3 size: 15 residues. Trimming removed 4 bases from V and 4 bases from J; junction bases left unmatched: 10. The CDR3 protein is CASSSAGAGVYEQYF. As DNA, the CDR3 is TGTGCCAGCAGTTCCGCTGGGGCGGGAGTGTACGAGCAGTACTTC.

The J gene is TRBJ2-2, the V gene TRBV3-1; 13 nucleotides match TRBD2. This CDR3 region has 15 residues. From germline, CDR1 is LGHDT and CDR2 YNNKEL (reference sequence). J lost 5 bases, V lost 5 bases, and 2 bases had no gene match. CDR3 DNA: TGTGCCAGCAGCGCGGGACTAGCGGGGACCGGGGAGCTGTTTTTT. Its protein product is CASSAGLAGTGELFF.

V gene TRBV7-2 combines with J gene TRBJ2-3, with TRBD1 identical over 8 bases. J was trimmed by 5 bases and V by 4 bases; bases with no gene match: 17. Germline CDR1 SGHTA, CDR2 FQGNSA. CDR3 length: 18 residues. CDR3 amino acids: CASSSRGEGTGTRDTQYF. CDR3 DNA: TGTGCCAGCAGCTCTAGGGGCGAGGGGACAGGCACCAGAGATACGCAGTATTTT.

The V call is TRBV7-9, the J call TRBJ1-1, with TRBD1 as a possible D gene (5 bases). Germline V CDR1 and CDR2: SEHNR, FQNEAQ (reference sequence). The CDR3 runs to 12 residues. Trimming removed 4 bases from V and 8 bases from J, with 11 bases in between. The CDR3 sequence is CASSSAWGEAFF. CDR3 bases: TGTGCCAGCAGCTCAGCCTGGGGGGAAGCTTTCTTT.

This clonotype was observed a handful of times. The chain joins TRBV6-5 to TRBJ2-7; the D is unclear. Germline V gene lookup returns CDR1 MNHEY and CDR2 SVGAGI. The V gene lost 11 bases and the J gene lost 3 bases, with 8 bases spanning the gap. This CDR3 spans 10 amino acids. CDR3 amino acids: CAPKGYEQYF. CDR3 DNA sequence: TGTGCCCCCAAAGGCTACGAGCAGTACTTC.

V and J are TRBV7-2 and TRBJ1-2; 7 bases fit TRBD1. Germline CDR1 and CDR2: SGHTA and FQGNSA. The CDR3 runs to 13 residues. J lost 7 bases, V lost 2 bases, and 4 bases had no gene match. CDR3 sequence: CASSLRDRRGYTF. In DNA form, the CDR3 reads TGTGCCAGCAGCTTACGGGACAGACGTGGCTACACCTTC.

A few counts support this clonotype. V usage is TRBV7-9 and J usage is TRBJ2-7; no definite D call. The CDR3 spans 15 residues. V lost 1 base and J 0 bases, leaving 10 bases between the germline ends. Germline-derived CDR1 and CDR2 are SEHNR and FQNEAQ (reference sequence). DNA of the CDR3: TGTGCCAGCAGCTTAGGACTCCCGACCTCCTACGAGCAGTACTTC. Amino acid sequence: CASSLGLPTSYEQYF.

The chain joins TRBV21-1 to TRBJ2-1; TRBD1 is the table's D call, not checked against the DNA. TRBV21-1 constitutes a pseudogene. The length of the CDR3 is 13 residues. This chain's CDR3 is CASSIDSYNEQFF. The CDR3 coding sequence is TGTGCCAGCAGCATCGACAGTTACAATGAGCAGTTCTTC.

This clonotype was detected once. CDR3 sequence reads: CASSLQGRYSPLHF. CDR3 DNA sequence: TGCGCCAGCAGCTTACAAGGGAGGTATTCACCCCTCCACTTT. V is TRBV5-1 and J is TRBJ1-6; D is undetermined. Germline V gives CDR1 SGHRS, CDR2 YFSETQ. The CDR3 sequence is 14 residues long. The V gene lost 2 bases and the J gene lost 8 bases, with 11 bases spanning the gap. Looking up the rest from reference TRBV5-1 and TRBJ1-6 gives the full variable domain: KAGVTQTPRYLIKTRGQQVTLSCSPISGHRSVSWYQQTPGQGLQFLFEYFSETQRNKGNFPGRFSGRQFSNSRSEMNVSTLELGDSALYLCASSLQGRYSPLHFGNGTRLTVT.

On this clonotype: A junction end diverges from the germline sequence, so it may reflect a read error. Written as DNA, the CDR3 is TGTGCCAGCAGCCAGGATACCGGGACAGGGTCCTCCGAGCAGTACTTC. Amino acid sequence: CASSQDTGTGSSEQYF. This chain links TRBV4-2 with TRBJ2-7; TRBD1 matches 9 bases. In germline, CDR1 is LGHNA, CDR2 YNFKEQ. The CDR3 covers 16 residues.